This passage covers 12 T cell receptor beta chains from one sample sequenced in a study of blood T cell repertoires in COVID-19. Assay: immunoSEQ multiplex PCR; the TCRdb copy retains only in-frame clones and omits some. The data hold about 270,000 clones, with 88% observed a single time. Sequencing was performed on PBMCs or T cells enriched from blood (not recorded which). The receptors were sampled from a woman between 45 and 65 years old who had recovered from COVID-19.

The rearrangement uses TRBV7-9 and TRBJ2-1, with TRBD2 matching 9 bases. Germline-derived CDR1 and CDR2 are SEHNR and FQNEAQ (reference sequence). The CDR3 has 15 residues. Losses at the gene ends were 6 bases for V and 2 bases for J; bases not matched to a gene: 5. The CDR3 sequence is CASSPLAGPYNEQFF. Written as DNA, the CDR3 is TGTGCCAGCAGTCCGCTAGCGGGACCCTACAATGAGCAGTTCTTC.

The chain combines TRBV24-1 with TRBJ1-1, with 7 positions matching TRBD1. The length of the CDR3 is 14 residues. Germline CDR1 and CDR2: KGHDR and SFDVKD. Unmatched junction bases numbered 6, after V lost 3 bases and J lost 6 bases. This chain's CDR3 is CATSDSRGKAEAFF. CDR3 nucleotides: TGTGCCACCAGTGATAGCAGGGGGAAGGCTGAAGCTTTCTTT.

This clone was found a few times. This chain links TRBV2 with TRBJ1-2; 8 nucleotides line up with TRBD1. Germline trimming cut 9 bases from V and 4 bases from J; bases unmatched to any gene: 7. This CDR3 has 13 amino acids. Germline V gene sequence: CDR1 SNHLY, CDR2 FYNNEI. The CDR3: CARRTGSSYGYTF. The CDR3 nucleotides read TGTGCCAGGCGGACAGGGAGTTCCTATGGCTACACCTTC. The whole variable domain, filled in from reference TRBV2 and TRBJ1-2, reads EPEVTQTPSHQVTQMGQEVILRCVPISNHLYFYWYRQILGQKVEFLVSFYNNEISEKSEIFDDQFSVERPDGSNFTLKIRSTKLEDSAMYFCARRTGSSYGYTFGSGTRLTVV.

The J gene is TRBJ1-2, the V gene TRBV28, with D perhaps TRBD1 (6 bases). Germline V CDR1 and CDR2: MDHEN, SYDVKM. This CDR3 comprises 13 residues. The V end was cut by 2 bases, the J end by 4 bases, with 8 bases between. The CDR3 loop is CASSLGGLYGYTF. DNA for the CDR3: TGTGCCAGCAGTTTAGGGGGCCTCTATGGCTACACCTTC.

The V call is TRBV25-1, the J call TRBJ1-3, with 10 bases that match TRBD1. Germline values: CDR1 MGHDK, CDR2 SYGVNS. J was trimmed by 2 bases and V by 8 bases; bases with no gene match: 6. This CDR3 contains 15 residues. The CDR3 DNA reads TGTGCCAGCGGCCCCGGGACAGGGGCTGGAAACACCATATATTTT. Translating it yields CASGPGTGAGNTIYF. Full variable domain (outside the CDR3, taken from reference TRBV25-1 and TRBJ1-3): EADIYQTPRYLVIGTGKKITLECSQTMGHDKMYWYQQDPGMELHLIHYSYGVNSTEKGDLSSESTVSRIRTEHFPLTLESARPSHTSQYLCASGPGTGAGNTIYFGEGSWLTVV.

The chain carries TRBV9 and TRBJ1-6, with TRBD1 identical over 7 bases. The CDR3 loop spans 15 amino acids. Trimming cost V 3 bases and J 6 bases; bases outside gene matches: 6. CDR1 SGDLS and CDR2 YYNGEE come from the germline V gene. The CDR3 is CASSGDRNSNSPLHF. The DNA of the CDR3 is TGTGCCAGCAGCGGGGACAGAAATTCTAATTCACCCCTCCACTTT. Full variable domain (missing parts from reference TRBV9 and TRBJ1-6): DSGVTQTPKHLITATGQRVTLRCSPRSGDLSVYWYQQSLDQGLQFLIQYYNGEERAKGNILERFSAQQFPDLHSELNLSSLELGDSALYFCASSGDRNSNSPLHFGNGTRLTVT.

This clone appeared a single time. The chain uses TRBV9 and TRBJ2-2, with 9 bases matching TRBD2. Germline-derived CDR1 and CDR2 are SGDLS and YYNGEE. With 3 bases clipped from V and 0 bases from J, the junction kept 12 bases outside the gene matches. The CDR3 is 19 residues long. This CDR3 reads CASSADSPGLAANTGELFF. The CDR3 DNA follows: TGTGCCAGCAGCGCCGACTCCCCGGGACTAGCAGCGAACACCGGGGAGCTGTTTTTT.

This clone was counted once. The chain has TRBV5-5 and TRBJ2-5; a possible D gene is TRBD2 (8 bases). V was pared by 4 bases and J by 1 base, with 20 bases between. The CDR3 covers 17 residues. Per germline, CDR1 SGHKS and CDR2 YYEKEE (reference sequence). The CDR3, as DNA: TGTGCCAGCAGCCCGGGGGGGGCGACAGGGCTCCAAGAGACCCAGTACTTC. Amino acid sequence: CASSPGGATGLQETQYF. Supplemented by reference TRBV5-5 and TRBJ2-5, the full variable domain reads DAGVTQSPTHLIKTRGQQVTLRCSPISGHKSVSWYQQVLGQGPQFIFQYYEKEERGRGNFPDRFSARQFPNYSSELNVNALLLGDSALYLCASSPGGATGLQETQYFGPGTRLLVL.

CDR3 bases: TGTGCCACCAGTGAAACAAACAGGGACCCCTACGAGCAGTACTTC. It codes for CATSETNRDPYEQYF. V gene TRBV24-1 combines with J gene TRBJ2-7; D perhaps matches TRBD1 (6 bases). The CDR3 is 15 amino acids. Germline CDR1 reads KGHDR; CDR2 reads SFDVKD. V dropped 4 bases and J dropped 2 bases, with 14 bases sitting between them.

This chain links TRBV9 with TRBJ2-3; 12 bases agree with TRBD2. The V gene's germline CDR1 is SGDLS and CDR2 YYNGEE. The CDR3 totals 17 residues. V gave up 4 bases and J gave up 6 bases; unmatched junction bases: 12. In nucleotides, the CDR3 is TGTGCCAGCAGCCCCCAATTTACTAGCGGGAGGACGGATACGCAGTATTTT. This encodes CASSPQFTSGRTDTQYF. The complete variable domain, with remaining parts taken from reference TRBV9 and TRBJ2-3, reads DSGVTQTPKHLITATGQRVTLRCSPRSGDLSVYWYQQSLDQGLQFLIQYYNGEERAKGNILERFSAQQFPDLHSELNLSSLELGDSALYFCASSPQFTSGRTDTQYFGPGTRLTVL.

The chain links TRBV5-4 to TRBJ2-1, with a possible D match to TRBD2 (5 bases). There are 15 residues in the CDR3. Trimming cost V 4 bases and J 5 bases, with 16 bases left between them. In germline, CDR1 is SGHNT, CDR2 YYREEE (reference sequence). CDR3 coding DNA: TGTGCCAGCAGCCCCGGGATTGGAAAGAACAATGAGCAGTTCTTC. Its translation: CASSPGIGKNNEQFF. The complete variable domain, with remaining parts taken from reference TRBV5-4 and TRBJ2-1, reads ETGVTQSPTHLIKTRGQQVTLRCSSQSGHNTVSWYQQALGQGPQFIFQYYREEENGRGNFPPRFSGLQFPNYSSELNVNALELDDSALYLCASSPGIGKNNEQFFGPGTRLTVL.

The CDR3 spells CASSHALRDEQFF. CDR3 nucleotides: TGCGCCAGCAGCCATGCGCTGAGGGATGAGCAGTTCTTC. The V call is TRBV4-3, the J call TRBJ2-1; the D gene is possibly TRBD2 (5 bases). This CDR3 has 13 amino acids. Germline CDR1 and CDR2: LGHNA and YSLEER. Trimming pared 3 bases from V and 8 bases from J, leaving 11 bases between.